This TCR beta chain was identified in a study of shared clonotypes between healthy human individuals. The study, taken as a whole, reports: Rarefaction demonstrated incomplete sorted-subset sequencing despite large depth.

For sorted subsets, 150 to 250 ng DNA per replicate equaled some 27,000 T cell genomes. Clones were read by immunoSEQ multiplex PCR, and TCRdb kept only the in-frame ones, dropping some. The sample shows approximately 500,000 clones, about 95% of them seen only once. CDR1 is SGHTA and CDR2 is FQGTGA in the germline V gene. The V end was cut by 1 base, the J end by 9 bases, with 10 bases between. The CDR3 is 13 amino acids. Remarks on this clone: Its antigen is as yet unknown.

The receptor comes from a woman between 25 and 40 years old in good health. The rearrangement uses TRBV7-3 and TRBJ2-1; D remains ambiguous. The sample consisted of naive CD4+ T cells sorted from blood. The subset denotes: CD45RA+ positively selected. In DNA, the CDR3 is TGTGCCAGCAGCTTAAGTTGGGAAAGTGAGCAGTTCTTC. It encodes CASSLSWESEQFF. Together with reference TRBV7-3 and TRBJ2-1, the CDR3 gives the full variable domain: GAGVSQTPSNKVTEKGKYVELRCDPISGHTALYWYRQSLGQGPEFLIYFQGTGAADDSGLPNDRFFAVRPEGSVSTLKIQRTERGDSAVYLCASSLSWESEQFFGPGTRLTVL.